These T cell receptor beta chains were read from a single sample in a study of regulatory T cells in long-lasting Graves disease. TCRdb called the multiplex PCR reads again in MiXCR, with one record for every CDR3 protein. The sample carries approximately 480,000 distinct CDR3 sequences, about 17% recorded once. The same sample was also used in a study of T cells in Graves' hyperthyroidism and ophthalmopathy.

Material: peripheral blood mononuclear cells (PBMCs), obtained at new diagnosis, from a patient treated with antithyroid drugs. The receptors shown here come from a man aged 35-49 years with Graves disease. The CDR3 runs from the conserved cysteine through the conserved F or W. D genes are given only for firm matches. Some rows mark clone size as missing; the rest say once, few, many or name a class of expanded clone.

TRBD1	many	TRBV28	18	TRBJ1-5	CASSSPGQTSQGNQPQHF	TGTGCCAGCAGTTCGCCGGGACAGACTAGCCAAGGCAATCAGCCCCAGCATTTT
-	many	TRBV11-2	17	TRBJ2-2	CASSSPRRSFDTGELFF	TGTGCCAGCAGCTCCCCCCGTAGGAGCTTCGACACCGGGGAGCTGTTTTTT
-	-	TRBV30	15	TRBJ2-2	CAWSVGRVDTGELFF	TGTGCCTGGAGTGTTGGTAGGGTGGACACCGGGGAGCTGTTTTTT
-	-	TRBV7-9	13	TRBJ2-7	CASGRGQSYEQYF	TGTGCCAGCGGACGAGGACAGTCCTACGAGCAGTACTTC
-	many	TRBV7-2	15	TRBJ1-5	CASSLAVGGNQPQHF	TGTGCCAGCAGCTTAGCGGTGGGGGGCAATCAGCCCCAGCATTTT
-	many	TRBV5-1	13	TRBJ2-7	CASSPIPGYEQYF	TGCGCCAGCAGCCCTATCCCCGGGTACGAGCAGTACTTC
-	many	TRBV20-1	13	TRBJ2-3	CSAPKLGPDTQYF	TGCAGTGCTCCAAAGTTGGGGCCAGATACGCAGTATTTT
-	many	TRBV25-1	15	TRBJ1-2	CASSSFRGHNYGYTF	TGTGCCAGCAGTAGCTTCCGAGGCCATAACTATGGCTACACCTTC
TRBD2	-	TRBV20-1	14	TRBJ2-7	CSAIRLAGFYEQYF	TGCAGTGCTATCCGACTAGCGGGATTCTACGAGCAGTACTTC
TRBD2	many	TRBV12-5	18	TRBJ2-1	CASGLKGLAGGPYNEQFF	TGTGCTAGTGGTTTGAAGGGACTCGCGGGAGGGCCCTACAATGAGCAGTTCTTC
-	many	TRBV7-9	15	TRBJ2-1	CASSLVEYSYNEQFF	TGTGCCAGCAGCTTAGTCGAATACTCCTACAATGAGCAGTTCTTC
TRBD2	many	TRBV10-3	16	TRBJ2-1	CAISYGTINTYNEQFF	TGTGCCATCAGTTACGGGACTATTAATACCTACAATGAGCAGTTCTTC
-	few	TRBV27	15	TRBJ2-5	CASSSGPLSRETQYF	TGTGCCAGCAGCTCCGGGCCCCTCTCGAGGGAGACCCAGTACTTC
-	many	TRBV20-1	11	TRBJ2-5	CSARDQKTQYF	TGCAGTGCTAGAGATCAGAAGACCCAGTACTTC
-	many	TRBV20-1	13	TRBJ1-5	CSAASGGNQPQHF	TGCAGTGCAGCCTCGGGTGGCAATCAGCCCCAGCATTTT
-	few	TRBV7-6	15	TRBJ2-1	CASSLTVASYNEQFF	TGTGCCAGCAGCCTCACAGTGGCCTCCTACAATGAGCAGTTCTTC
-	-	TRBV2	15	TRBJ2-1	CASSEGRDLYNEQFF	TGTGCCAGCAGTGAAGGACGGGACCTATACAATGAGCAGTTCTTC
TRBD2	many	TRBV20-1	13	TRBJ2-3	CSANSGTSDTQYF	TGCAGTGCTAATAGCGGGACGTCAGATACGCAGTATTTT
TRBD2	few	TRBV12-5	16	TRBJ2-1	CASGLRRGGTYNEQFF	TGTGCTAGTGGTTTGCGGCGCGGGGGGACCTACAATGAGCAGTTCTTC
TRBD2	-	TRBV27	15	TRBJ2-7	CASSGPGTSSHEQYF	TGTGCCAGCAGTGGCCCCGGGACTAGTTCCCACGAGCAGTACTTC
TRBD1	many	TRBV7-9	16	TRBJ2-1	CASSSSRQGSYNEQFF	TGTGCCAGCAGCTCCTCCAGACAGGGCTCCTACAATGAGCAGTTCTTC
-	many	TRBV12-3/TRBV12-4	14	TRBJ1-1	CASSLVSRSTEAFF	TGTGCCAGCAGTTTAGTGAGCAGGTCAACTGAAGCTTTCTTT